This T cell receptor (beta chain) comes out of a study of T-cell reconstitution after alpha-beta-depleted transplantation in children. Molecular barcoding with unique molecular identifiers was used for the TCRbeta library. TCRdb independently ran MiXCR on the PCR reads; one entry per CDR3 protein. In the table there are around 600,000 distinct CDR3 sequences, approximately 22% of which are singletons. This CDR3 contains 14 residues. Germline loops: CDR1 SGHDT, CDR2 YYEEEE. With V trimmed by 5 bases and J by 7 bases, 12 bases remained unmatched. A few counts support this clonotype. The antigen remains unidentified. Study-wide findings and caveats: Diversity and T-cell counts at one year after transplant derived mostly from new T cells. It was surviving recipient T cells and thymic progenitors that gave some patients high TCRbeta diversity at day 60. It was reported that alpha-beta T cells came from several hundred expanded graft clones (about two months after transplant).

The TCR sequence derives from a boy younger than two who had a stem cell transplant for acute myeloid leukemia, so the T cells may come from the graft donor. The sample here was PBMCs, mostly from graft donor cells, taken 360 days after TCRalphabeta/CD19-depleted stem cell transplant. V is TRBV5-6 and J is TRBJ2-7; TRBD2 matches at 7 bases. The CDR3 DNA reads TGTGCCAGCAGAGATCAGGGAGGGTCGAGGGAGCAGTACGTC. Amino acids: CASRDQGGSREQYV.